Following are 19 T cell receptor beta chains from one sample sequenced in a study of T cells in localized non-small cell lung cancer. Assay used: immunoSEQ multiplex PCR; TCRdb lists only in-frame clones, some missing. The table includes roughly 15,000 clones, 90% detected once. Sequencing was performed on peripheral blood mononuclear cells, taken before any cancer treatment. Source of these receptors: a woman aged 40-69 years with stage III lung adenocarcinoma.

The chain joins TRBV21-1 to TRBJ1-5; TRBD1 is the table's D call, not checked against the DNA. TRBV21-1 counts as a pseudogene. This CDR3 has 13 amino acids. This CDR3 is CASSLTGNQPQHF. The CDR3 DNA is TGTGCCAGCAGCTTGACAGGTAATCAGCCCCAGCATTTT.

V and J are TRBV11-3 and TRBJ1-2; a possible D gene is TRBD1 (5 bases). The CDR3 contains 14 residues. Trimming stripped 5 bases from V and 13 bases from J, with 23 bases between. Germline V gene lookup returns CDR1 SGHNT and CDR2 YENEEA. In nucleotides, the CDR3 is TGTGCCAGCAGCGAACCGGGACGGATAAGAGGAGGCACCTTC. It yields the protein CASSEPGRIRGGTF. The variable domain in full, completed from reference TRBV11-3 and TRBJ1-2, reads EAGVVQSPRYKIIEKKQPVAFWCNPISGHNTLYWYLQNLGQGPELLIRYENEEAVDDSQLPKDRFSAERLKGVDSTLKIQPAELGDSAVYLCASSEPGRIRGGTFGSGTRLTVV.

The chain combines TRBV11-3 with TRBJ2-7, with 11 bases that match TRBD1. CDR1 and CDR2 (germline): SGHNT, YENEEA. CDR3 length: 15 amino acids. V shed 4 bases and J 7 bases; nucleotides not matched to a gene: 9. CDR3 coding DNA: TGTGCCAGCAGCTCATTCGGACAGGGGGCGGGGGAGCAGTACTTC. It translates to CASSSFGQGAGEQYF.

This rearrangement joins TRBV27 to TRBJ2-3; TRBD1 aligns across 7 bases. CDR1 is MNHEY, CDR2 SMNVEV, per germline (reference sequence). The CDR3 is made up of 15 amino acids. With V trimmed by 7 bases and J by 2 bases, 9 bases remained unmatched. The CDR3 coding sequence is TGTGCCAGCATGACAGGGTCCACTACCACAGATACGCAGTATTTT. Translation gives CASMTGSTTTDTQYF.

V usage is TRBV5-6 and J usage is TRBJ2-6; no reliable D call. Trimming shortened V by 7 bases and J by 2 bases, and 7 bases separated the two germline ends. The CDR3 covers 13 residues. The germline V gene has CDR1 SGHDT and CDR2 YYEEEE. The chain's CDR3 is CASLAAGANVLTF. Here the CDR3 DNA reads TGTGCCAGCCTGGCGGCTGGGGCCAACGTCCTGACTTTC.

The chain joins TRBV7-9 to TRBJ2-7; either TRBD1 or TRBD2 may supply D (5 bases each). The V gene's germline CDR1 is SEHNR and CDR2 FQNEAQ (reference sequence). CDR3 length equals 16 residues. Between the trimmed V and J ends, which lost 7 bases and 6 bases, there was a span of 25 bases. Here the CDR3 DNA reads TGTGCCAGCACCCTAGGAGGTCTCAGGGCGTTAGGCGAGCAGTACTTC. It translates to CASTLGGLRALGEQYF.

The DNA for the CDR3 is TGTGCCTGGAGTATAACCCTAGCGGGGGAGCAGTACTTC. As protein: CAWSITLAGEQYF. The chain links TRBV30 to TRBJ2-7, with TRBD2 matching over 9 bases. In germline, CDR1 is GTSNPN, CDR2 SVGIG (reference sequence). There are 13 residues in the CDR3. V gave up 2 bases and J gave up 7 bases; unmatched junction bases: 6.

J is TRBJ2-1 and V is TRBV6-6; D is uncertain. In germline, CDR1 is MNHNY, CDR2 SVGAGI (reference sequence). This CDR3 is built from 15 residues. V lost 6 bases and J lost 0, with 12 bases in between. CDR3 DNA sequence: TGTGCCAGCAGCGGAACTGTAAGCTCCTACAATGAGCAGTTCTTC. It translates to CASSGTVSSYNEQFF.

This chain connects TRBV4-3 to TRBJ2-5; D is perhaps TRBD1 (6 bases). CDR1 is LGHNA and CDR2 is YSLEER in the germline V gene. V lost 0 bases to trimming and J lost 8 bases, with 22 bases between them. CDR3 length equals 17 residues. The CDR3 DNA reads as TGCGCCAGCAGCCAAGAATTAGGGCAGGGGCGCTTGGGAACCCAGTACTTC. It specifies CASSQELGQGRLGTQYF.

J is TRBJ2-7 and V is TRBV10-3; 11 nucleotides line up with TRBD1. Germline loops: CDR1 ENHRY, CDR2 SYGVKD. This CDR3 contains 14 residues. V gave up 8 bases and J gave up 4 bases; unmatched junction bases: 7. CDR3 in amino acids: CAILPGTGGYEQYF. The CDR3 DNA sequence: TGTGCCATCCTACCCGGGACAGGGGGGTACGAGCAGTACTTC.

The V and J genes are TRBV2 and TRBJ1-1; D unclear. The CDR3 consists of 12 residues. Trimming left V 8 bases short and J 1 base short, with 8 bases between. Germline values: CDR1 SNHLY, CDR2 FYNNEI. The CDR3 loop reads CASGEPNTEAFF. The CDR3 bases are TGTGCCAGCGGGGAGCCGAACACTGAAGCTTTCTTT.

This chain uses TRBV7-9 with TRBJ2-1; 15 nucleotides line up with TRBD2. The V segment lost 4 bases and the J segment 0 bases; nucleotides outside the gene matches: 1. Germline V gene data show CDR1 as SEHNR and CDR2 as FQNEAQ (reference sequence). The CDR3 totals 17 residues. As DNA, the CDR3 is TGTGCCAGCAGCTGGGGACTAGCGGGAGGCTCCTACAATGAGCAGTTCTTC. Amino acid sequence: CASSWGLAGGSYNEQFF.

This chain connects TRBV9 to TRBJ2-1; D not certain. The V gene lost 4 bases and the J gene lost 0 bases, with 5 bases spanning the gap. CDR3 length: 13 amino acids. The V gene's germline CDR1 is SGDLS and CDR2 YYNGEE. CDR3 loop: CASSPPSYNEQFF. CDR3 bases: TGTGCCAGCAGCCCCCCCTCCTACAATGAGCAGTTCTTC.

This clone was recorded only once. In nucleotides, the CDR3 is TGTGCCAGCTCACCGTACTTGACAGGGTCGAACACTGAAGCTTTCTTT. It encodes CASSPYLTGSNTEAFF. The rearrangement links TRBV18 to TRBJ1-1, with TRBD1 matching 7 bases. Germline V lookup: CDR1 KGHSH, CDR2 LQKENI. V was pared by 3 bases and J by 1 base, with 8 bases of the junction left unmatched. The length of the CDR3 is 16 residues.

The chain employs TRBV19 and TRBJ2-2; 7 nucleotides line up with TRBD2. In germline, CDR1 is LNHDA, CDR2 SQIVND (reference sequence). Losses at the gene ends were 3 bases for V and 5 bases for J; bases not matched to a gene: 12. The CDR3 totals 17 residues. CDR3: CASSILHSGLGTGELFF. As DNA, the CDR3 is TGTGCCAGTAGTATTCTTCATAGCGGGCTCGGGACCGGGGAGCTGTTTTTT.

The rearrangement joins TRBV7-2 to TRBJ2-5; either TRBD1 or TRBD2 may supply D (6 bases each). The CDR3 consists of 17 residues. Trimming stripped 5 bases from V and 4 bases from J, with 23 bases between. Germline-derived CDR1 and CDR2 are SGHTA and FQGNSA. The CDR3 loop reads CASSRGVVRGARETQYF. CDR3 DNA sequence: TGTGCCAGCAGCCGCGGGGTAGTGAGGGGGGCCCGAGAGACCCAGTACTTC.

The J gene is TRBJ2-3, the V gene TRBV18, with a tentative D call TRBD2 (7 bases). The germline gives CDR1 KGHSH, CDR2 LQKENI. Trimming took off 2 bases at V and 3 bases at J, with 12 bases between the two ends. This CDR3 is built from 15 residues. CDR3 region: CASSPGGGRTDTQYF. The CDR3 DNA sequence: TGTGCCAGCTCACCAGGGGGGGGCCGGACAGATACGCAGTATTTT.

This chain uses TRBV29-1 with TRBJ2-1; D gene unclear. The CDR3 covers 11 residues. V was clipped by 7 bases and J by 9 bases, with 13 bases between them. Looked up from germline, CDR1 is SQVTM and CDR2 is ANQGSEA. In DNA, the CDR3 is TGCAGCGGTCAGTCCTTGGGTGAGCAGTTCTTC. It translates to CSGQSLGEQFF.

The chain has TRBV7-9 and TRBJ2-4; D ambiguous. The CDR3 is 17 residues long. Germline loops: CDR1 SEHNR, CDR2 FQNEAQ (reference sequence). Deletions cut 6 bases from V and 3 bases from J, with 21 bases between. This chain's CDR3 is CASSSPGGAGSKNIQYF. CDR3 bases: TGTGCCAGCAGTTCCCCCGGTGGCGCAGGAAGCAAAAACATTCAGTACTTC.